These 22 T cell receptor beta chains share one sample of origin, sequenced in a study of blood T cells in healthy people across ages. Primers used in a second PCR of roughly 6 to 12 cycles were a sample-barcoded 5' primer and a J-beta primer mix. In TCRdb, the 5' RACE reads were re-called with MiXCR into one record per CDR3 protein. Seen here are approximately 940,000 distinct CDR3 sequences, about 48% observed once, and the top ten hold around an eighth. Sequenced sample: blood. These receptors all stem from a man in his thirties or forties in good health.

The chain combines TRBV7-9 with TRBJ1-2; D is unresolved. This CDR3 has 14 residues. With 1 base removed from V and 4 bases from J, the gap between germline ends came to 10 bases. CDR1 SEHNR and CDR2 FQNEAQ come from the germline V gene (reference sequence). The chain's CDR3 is CASSLERVSYGYTF. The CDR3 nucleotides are TGTGCCAGCAGCTTAGAGAGGGTGAGCTATGGCTACACCTTC.

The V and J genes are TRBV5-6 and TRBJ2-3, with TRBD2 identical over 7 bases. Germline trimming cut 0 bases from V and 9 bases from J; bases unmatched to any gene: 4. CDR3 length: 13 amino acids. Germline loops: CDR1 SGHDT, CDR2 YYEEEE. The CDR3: CASSLGAGNTQYF. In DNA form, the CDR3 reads TGTGCCAGCAGCTTGGGAGCGGGGAACACGCAGTATTTT.

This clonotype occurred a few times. The DNA for the CDR3 is TGCGCCAGCAGCCAAGGACAGCGGGGGGGCGAGACCCAGTACTTC. It yields the protein CASSQGQRGGETQYF. V is TRBV4-3 and J is TRBJ2-5; 10 bases match TRBD2. The CDR3 is made up of 15 amino acids. With 1 base clipped from V and 5 bases from J, the junction kept 4 bases outside the gene matches. The V gene's germline CDR1 is LGHNA and CDR2 YSLEER.

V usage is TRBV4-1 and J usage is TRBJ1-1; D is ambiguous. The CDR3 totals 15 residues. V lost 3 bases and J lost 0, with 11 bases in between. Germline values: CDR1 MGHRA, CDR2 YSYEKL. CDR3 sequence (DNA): TGCGCCAGCAGCCAGGCCGGGAACTTGAACACTGAAGCTTTCTTT. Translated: CASSQAGNLNTEAFF.

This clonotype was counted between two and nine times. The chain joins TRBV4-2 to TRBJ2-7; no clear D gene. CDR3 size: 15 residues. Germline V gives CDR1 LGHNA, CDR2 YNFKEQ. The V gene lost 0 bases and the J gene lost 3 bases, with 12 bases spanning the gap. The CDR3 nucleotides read TGTGCCAGCAGCCAAGAAACCCTGGGCGGCTACGAGCAGTACTTC. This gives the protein CASSQETLGGYEQYF.

As DNA, the CDR3 is TGTGCCAGCAGTTTACACGGGGGGGCGTCAGATACGCAGTATTTT. Translating it yields CASSLHGGASDTQYF. This chain connects TRBV28 to TRBJ2-3; the match to TRBD2 covers 8 bases. Germline trimming cut 2 bases from V and 4 bases from J; bases unmatched to any gene: 5. The CDR3 length is 15 residues. CDR1 and CDR2 (germline): MDHEN, SYDVKM.

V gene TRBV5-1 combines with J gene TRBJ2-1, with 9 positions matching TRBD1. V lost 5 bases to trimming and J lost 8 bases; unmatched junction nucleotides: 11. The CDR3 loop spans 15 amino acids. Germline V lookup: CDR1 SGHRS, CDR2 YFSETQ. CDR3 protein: CASSPDRGRSDEQFF. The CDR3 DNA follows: TGCGCCAGCAGTCCCGACAGGGGGAGGTCGGATGAGCAGTTCTTC. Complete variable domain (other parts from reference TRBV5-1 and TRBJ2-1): KAGVTQTPRYLIKTRGQQVTLSCSPISGHRSVSWYQQTPGQGLQFLFEYFSETQRNKGNFPGRFSGRQFSNSRSEMNVSTLELGDSALYLCASSPDRGRSDEQFFGPGTRLTVL.

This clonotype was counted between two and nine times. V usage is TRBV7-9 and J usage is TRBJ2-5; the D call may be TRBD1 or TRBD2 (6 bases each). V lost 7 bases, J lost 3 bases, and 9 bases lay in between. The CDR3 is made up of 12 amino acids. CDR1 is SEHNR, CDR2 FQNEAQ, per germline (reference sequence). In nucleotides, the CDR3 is TGTGCCAGCACGGGGGACAAAGAGACCCAGTACTTC. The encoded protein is CASTGDKETQYF.

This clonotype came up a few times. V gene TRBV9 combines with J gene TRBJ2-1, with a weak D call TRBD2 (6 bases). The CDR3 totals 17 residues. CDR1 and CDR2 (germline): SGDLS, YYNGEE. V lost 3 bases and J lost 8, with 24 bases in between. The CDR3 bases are TGTGCCAGCAGCGCCCTCGGTAAAGGAGGGGAATACGATGAGCAGTTCTTC. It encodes CASSALGKGGEYDEQFF.

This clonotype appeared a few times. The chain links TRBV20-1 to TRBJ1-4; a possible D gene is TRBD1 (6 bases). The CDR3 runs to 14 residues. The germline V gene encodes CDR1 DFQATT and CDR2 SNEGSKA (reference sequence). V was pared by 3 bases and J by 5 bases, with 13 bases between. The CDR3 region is CSASYRQGNEKLFF. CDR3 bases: TGCAGTGCTAGTTATCGGCAGGGGAATGAAAAACTGTTTTTT.

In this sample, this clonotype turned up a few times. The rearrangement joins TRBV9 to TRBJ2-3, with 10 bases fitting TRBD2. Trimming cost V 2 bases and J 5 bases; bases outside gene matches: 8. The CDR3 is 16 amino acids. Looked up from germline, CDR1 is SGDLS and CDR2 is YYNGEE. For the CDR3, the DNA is TGTGCCAGCAGCGTGATACTAGCGGGGAGTGGAGATACGCAGTATTTT. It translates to CASSVILAGSGDTQYF. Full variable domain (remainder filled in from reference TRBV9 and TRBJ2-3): DSGVTQTPKHLITATGQRVTLRCSPRSGDLSVYWYQQSLDQGLQFLIQYYNGEERAKGNILERFSAQQFPDLHSELNLSSLELGDSALYFCASSVILAGSGDTQYFGPGTRLTVL.

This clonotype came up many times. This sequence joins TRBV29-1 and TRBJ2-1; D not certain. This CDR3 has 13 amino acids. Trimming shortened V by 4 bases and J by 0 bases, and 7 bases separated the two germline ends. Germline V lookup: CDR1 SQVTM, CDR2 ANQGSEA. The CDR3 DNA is TGCAGCGTTGTAGGGCCCTCCTACAATGAGCAGTTCTTC. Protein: CSVVGPSYNEQFF.

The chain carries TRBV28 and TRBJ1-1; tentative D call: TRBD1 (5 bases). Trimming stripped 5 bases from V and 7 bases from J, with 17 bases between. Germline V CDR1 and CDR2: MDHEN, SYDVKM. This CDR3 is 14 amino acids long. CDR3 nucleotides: TGTGCCAGCAGTGTGGATGGAACAGGCAGTGAAGCTTTCTTT. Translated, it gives CASSVDGTGSEAFF.

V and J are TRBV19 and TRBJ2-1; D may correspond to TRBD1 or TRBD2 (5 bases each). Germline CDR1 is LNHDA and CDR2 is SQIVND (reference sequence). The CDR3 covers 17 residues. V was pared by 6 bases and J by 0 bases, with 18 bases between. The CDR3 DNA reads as TGTGCCAGTAGCCAAGAGGGGACCCTCTTCTCCTACAATGAGCAGTTCTTC. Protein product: CASSQEGTLFSYNEQFF.

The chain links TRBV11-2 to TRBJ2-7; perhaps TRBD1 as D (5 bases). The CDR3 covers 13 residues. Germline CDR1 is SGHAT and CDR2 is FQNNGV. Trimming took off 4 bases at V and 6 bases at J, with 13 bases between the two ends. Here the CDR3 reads CASSWVGATEQYF. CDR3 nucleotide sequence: TGTGCCAGCAGCTGGGTAGGGGCAACCGAGCAGTACTTC.

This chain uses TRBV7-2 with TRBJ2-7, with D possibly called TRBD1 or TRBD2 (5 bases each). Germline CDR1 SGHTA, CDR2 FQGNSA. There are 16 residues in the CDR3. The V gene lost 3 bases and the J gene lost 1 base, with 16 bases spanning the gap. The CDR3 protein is CASSFLDTEGSYEQYF. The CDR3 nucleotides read TGTGCCAGCAGCTTTCTGGACACAGAGGGATCCTACGAGCAGTACTTC.

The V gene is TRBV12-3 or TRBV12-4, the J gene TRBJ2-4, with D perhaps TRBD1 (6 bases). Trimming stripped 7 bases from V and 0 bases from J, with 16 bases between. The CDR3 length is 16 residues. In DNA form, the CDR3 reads TGTGCCAGCAAAATACTTGGGGGCTTAGCCAAAAACATTCAGTACTTC. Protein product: CASKILGGLAKNIQYF.

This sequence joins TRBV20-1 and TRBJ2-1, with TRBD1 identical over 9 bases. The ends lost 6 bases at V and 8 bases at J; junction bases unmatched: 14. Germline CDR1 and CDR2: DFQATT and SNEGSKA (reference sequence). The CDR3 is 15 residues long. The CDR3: CSAPGPGTGSDEQFF. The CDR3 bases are TGCAGTGCCCCTGGGCCCGGGACAGGGAGCGATGAGCAGTTCTTC.

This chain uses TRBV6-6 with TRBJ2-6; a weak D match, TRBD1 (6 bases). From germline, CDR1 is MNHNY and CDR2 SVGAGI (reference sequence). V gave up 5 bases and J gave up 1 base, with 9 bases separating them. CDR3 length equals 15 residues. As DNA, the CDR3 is TGTGCCAGCAGTGCCACAGGGTCTGGGGCCAACGTCCTGACTTTC. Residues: CASSATGSGANVLTF.

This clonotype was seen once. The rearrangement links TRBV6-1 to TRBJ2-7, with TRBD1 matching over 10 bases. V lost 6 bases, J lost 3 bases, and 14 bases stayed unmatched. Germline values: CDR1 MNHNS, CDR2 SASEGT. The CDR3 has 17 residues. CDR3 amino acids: CASRKGTGEFGNYEQYF. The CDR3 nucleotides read TGTGCCAGCAGGAAAGGGACAGGGGAATTCGGAAACTACGAGCAGTACTTC.

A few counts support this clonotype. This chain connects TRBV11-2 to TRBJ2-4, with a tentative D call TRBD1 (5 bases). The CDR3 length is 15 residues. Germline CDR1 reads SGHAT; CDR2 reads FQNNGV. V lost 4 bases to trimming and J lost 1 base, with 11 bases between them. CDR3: CASSSDTAAKNIQYF. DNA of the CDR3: TGTGCCAGCAGCTCGGACACGGCTGCCAAAAACATTCAGTACTTC.

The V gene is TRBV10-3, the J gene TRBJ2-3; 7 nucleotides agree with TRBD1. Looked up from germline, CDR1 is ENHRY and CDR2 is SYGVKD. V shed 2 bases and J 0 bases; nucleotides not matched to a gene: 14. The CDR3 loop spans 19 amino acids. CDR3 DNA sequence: TGTGCCATCAGTGAGCCACGACATACAGGGGAATCTAGCACAGATACGCAGTATTTT. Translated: CAISEPRHTGESSTDTQYF.